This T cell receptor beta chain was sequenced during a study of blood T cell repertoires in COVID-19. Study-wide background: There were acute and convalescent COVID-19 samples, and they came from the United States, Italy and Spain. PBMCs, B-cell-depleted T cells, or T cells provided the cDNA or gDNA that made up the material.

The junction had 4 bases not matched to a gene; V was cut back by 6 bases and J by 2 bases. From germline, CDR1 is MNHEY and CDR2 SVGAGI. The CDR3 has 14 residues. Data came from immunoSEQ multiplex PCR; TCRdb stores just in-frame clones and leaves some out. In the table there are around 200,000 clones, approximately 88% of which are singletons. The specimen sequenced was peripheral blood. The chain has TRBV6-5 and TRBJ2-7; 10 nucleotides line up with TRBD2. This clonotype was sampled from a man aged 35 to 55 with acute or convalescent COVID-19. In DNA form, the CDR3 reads TGTGCCAGCAGCCGGACTAGCGGAGCCTACGAGCAGTACTTC. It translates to CASSRTSGAYEQYF.